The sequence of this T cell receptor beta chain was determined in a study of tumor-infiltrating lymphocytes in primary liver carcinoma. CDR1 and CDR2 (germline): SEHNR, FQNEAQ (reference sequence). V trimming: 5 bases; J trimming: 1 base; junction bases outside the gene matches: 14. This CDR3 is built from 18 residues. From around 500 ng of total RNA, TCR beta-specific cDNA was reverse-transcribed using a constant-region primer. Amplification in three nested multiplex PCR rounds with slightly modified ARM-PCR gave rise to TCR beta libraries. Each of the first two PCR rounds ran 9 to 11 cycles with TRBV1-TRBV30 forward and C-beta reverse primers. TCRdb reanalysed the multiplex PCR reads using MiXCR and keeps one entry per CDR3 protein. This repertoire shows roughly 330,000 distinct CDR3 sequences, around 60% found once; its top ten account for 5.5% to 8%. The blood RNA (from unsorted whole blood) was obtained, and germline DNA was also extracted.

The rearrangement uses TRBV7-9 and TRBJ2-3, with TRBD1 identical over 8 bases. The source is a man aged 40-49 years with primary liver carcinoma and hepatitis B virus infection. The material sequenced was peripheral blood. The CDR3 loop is CASSQGAGLQHGTDTQYF. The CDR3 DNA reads TGTGCCAGCAGCCAGGGGGCGGGACTTCAACATGGCACAGATACGCAGTATTTT.